This is a list of T cell receptor beta chains from one sample in a study of PD-L1 blockade in urothelial cancer. TCRdb keeps only in-frame clones here, not all; method: immunoSEQ multiplex PCR. The data show 100,000 to 150,000 clones, more than 75% seen once. The sample was PBMCs, taken around atezolizumab (anti-PD-L1) treatment. Receptors were obtained from a man in his forties or fifties with urothelial cancer. Each CDR3 is given with its conserved first and last residue. A D gene is named only where the DNA matches it firmly. Rows give clone size only sometimes, using once, few, many, or a class for an expanded clone.

V gene: TRBV10-3; D gene: NA; clone size: NA; J gene: TRBJ2-3; CDR3 DNA: TGTGCCATCAGTATGGGGACTAGCACAGATACGCAGTATTTT; CDR3 protein: CAISMGTSTDTQYF
V gene: TRBV7-3; D gene: TRBD2; clone size: NA; J gene: TRBJ2-2; CDR3 DNA: TGTGCCAGCAGCTTAAGCGGGAGGGGCACCGGGGAGCTGTTTTTT; CDR3 protein: CASSLSGRGTGELFF
V gene: TRBV28; D gene: NA; clone size: once; J gene: TRBJ2-7; CDR3 DNA: TGTGCCAGCAGTTTAGGGGCGTACGAGCAGTACTTC; CDR3 protein: CASSLGAYEQYF
V gene: TRBV18; D gene: TRBD2; clone size: many; J gene: TRBJ2-3; CDR3 DNA: TGTGCCAGCTCACCTTTGGGACTAGCGGTTAGCACAGATACGCAGTATTTT; CDR3 protein: CASSPLGLAVSTDTQYF
V gene: TRBV2; D gene: TRBD2; clone size: few; J gene: TRBJ2-2; CDR3 DNA: TGTGCCAGCAGGCAGGAATCCCTCCTCCTAGCGGGAGGACGGGACACCGGGGAGCTGTTTTTT; CDR3 protein: CASRQESLLLAGGRDTGELFF
V gene: TRBV5-1; D gene: TRBD1; clone size: NA; J gene: TRBJ2-2; CDR3 DNA: TGCGCCAGCAGCCGCGGACAGGCGAACACCGGGGAGCTGTTTTTT; CDR3 protein: CASSRGQANTGELFF
V gene: TRBV5-5; D gene: TRBD1; clone size: NA; J gene: TRBJ1-4; CDR3 DNA: TGTGCCAGCAGCGGGGGACAGTCTAAGAAACTGTTTTTT; CDR3 protein: CASSGGQSKKLFF
V gene: TRBV5-4; D gene: TRBD2; clone size: few; J gene: TRBJ2-2; CDR3 DNA: TGTGCCAGCAGCAAGTCCCTCGGGGGGGGGAGTAGCACCGGGGAGCTGTTTTTT; CDR3 protein: CASSKSLGGGSSTGELFF
V gene: TRBV5-1; D gene: NA; clone size: once; J gene: TRBJ1-4; CDR3 DNA: TGCGCCAGCAGCCAGACAACAGGTTTAAGTGAAAAACTGTTTTTT; CDR3 protein: CASSQTTGLSEKLFF
V gene: TRBV19; D gene: NA; clone size: NA; J gene: TRBJ2-1; CDR3 DNA: TGTGCCAGTAGTTTCCGGGTCCTCAACAATGAGCAGTTCTTC; CDR3 protein: CASSFRVLNNEQFF
V gene: TRBV9; D gene: NA; clone size: NA; J gene: TRBJ2-5; CDR3 DNA: TGTGCCAGCAGCGCACGGGATCGGGAGACCCAGTACTTC; CDR3 protein: CASSARDRETQYF
V gene: TRBV7-2; D gene: TRBD2; clone size: NA; J gene: TRBJ2-7; CDR3 DNA: TGTGCCAGCAGCTGGTCCCATAGCGGGAGTTCCCACGAGCAGTACTTC; CDR3 protein: CASSWSHSGSSHEQYF
V gene: TRBV19; D gene: NA; clone size: NA; J gene: TRBJ2-1; CDR3 DNA: TGTGCCAGTAGTGGTAGCGGATACTCCTACAATGAGCAGTTCTTC; CDR3 protein: CASSGSGYSYNEQFF
V gene: TRBV7-3; D gene: NA; clone size: NA; J gene: TRBJ2-6; CDR3 DNA: TGTGCCAGCAGCTTAATTCCGACAAGGTTGGGTTCTTCTGGGGCCAACGTCCTGACTTTC; CDR3 protein: CASSLIPTRLGSSGANVLTF
V gene: TRBV6-1; D gene: NA; clone size: NA; J gene: TRBJ1-5; CDR3 DNA: TGTGCCAGCAGTGTGAGTCTACAGGGCCCATCCTTAAATCAGCCCCAGCATTTT; CDR3 protein: CASSVSLQGPSLNQPQHF
V gene: TRBV7-3; D gene: NA; clone size: NA; J gene: TRBJ2-1; CDR3 DNA: TGTGCCAGCAGCTTACCCGACAATGAGCAGTTCTTC; CDR3 protein: CASSLPDNEQFF
V gene: TRBV27; D gene: NA; clone size: NA; J gene: TRBJ1-6; CDR3 DNA: TGTGCCAGCAGTACAGGCATCTCCTATAATTCACCCCTCCACTTT; CDR3 protein: CASSTGISYNSPLHF
V gene: TRBV20-1; D gene: NA; clone size: NA; J gene: TRBJ2-3; CDR3 DNA: TGCAGTGCCGCGCAATCGGGTACGCAGTATTTT; CDR3 protein: CSAAQSGTQYF
V gene: TRBV28; D gene: NA; clone size: NA; J gene: TRBJ2-7; CDR3 DNA: TGTGCCAGTTCTTCTTACTACGAGCAGTACTTC; CDR3 protein: CASSSYYEQYF
V gene: TRBV28; D gene: NA; clone size: NA; J gene: TRBJ1-2; CDR3 DNA: TGTGCCAGCCCCATGGGGCAGGGCTACACCTTC; CDR3 protein: CASPMGQGYTF
V gene: TRBV10-1; D gene: TRBD2; clone size: NA; J gene: TRBJ2-3; CDR3 DNA: TGCGCCAGCAGTACTCGGGGACTAGCGGGGCCAGATACGCAGTATTTT; CDR3 protein: CASSTRGLAGPDTQYF
V gene: TRBV4-2; D gene: TRBD2; clone size: NA; J gene: TRBJ2-3; CDR3 DNA: TGTGCCAGCAGCCAACAGAGCGGGGCTAGCACAGATACGCAGTATTTT; CDR3 protein: CASSQQSGASTDTQYF
V gene: TRBV27; D gene: TRBD2; clone size: NA; J gene: TRBJ2-1; CDR3 DNA: TGTGCCAGCAGTTCCCCTAGCGGCTCCTACAATGAGCAGTTCTTC; CDR3 protein: CASSSPSGSYNEQFF
V gene: TRBV5-6; D gene: TRBD1; clone size: NA; J gene: TRBJ2-5; CDR3 DNA: TGTGCCAGCAGCAGGACAGGGGGCTCGGTAGAGACCCAGTACTTC; CDR3 protein: CASSRTGGSVETQYF
V gene: TRBV5-1; D gene: TRBD2; clone size: NA; J gene: TRBJ2-1; CDR3 DNA: TGCGCCAGCAGCTTGGGGGGACTAGCGGGTAACAATGAGCAGTTCTTC; CDR3 protein: CASSLGGLAGNNEQFF
V gene: TRBV6-6; D gene: NA; clone size: once; J gene: TRBJ2-7; CDR3 DNA: TGTGCCAGCAGTTACCTTTACGAGCAGTACTTC; CDR3 protein: CASSYLYEQYF
V gene: TRBV11-1; D gene: TRBD1; clone size: NA; J gene: TRBJ2-7; CDR3 DNA: TGTGCCAGCAGCCGGGACAGGGGTTCCTACGAGCAGTACTTC; CDR3 protein: CASSRDRGSYEQYF
V gene: TRBV14; D gene: TRBD2; clone size: NA; J gene: TRBJ2-1; CDR3 DNA: TGTGCCAGCAGCCAAACCTTGGCACTAGCGGGGCAGTTCTTC; CDR3 protein: CASSQTLALAGQFF
V gene: TRBV11-2; D gene: NA; clone size: once; J gene: TRBJ2-7; CDR3 DNA: TGTGCCAGCAGCCGGACTGACTACGAGCAGTACTTC; CDR3 protein: CASSRTDYEQYF
V gene: TRBV28; D gene: NA; clone size: NA; J gene: TRBJ1-4; CDR3 DNA: TGTGCCAGCCGGGGGGGCAGCACTAATGAAAAACTGTTTTTT; CDR3 protein: CASRGGSTNEKLFF
V gene: TRBV7-9; D gene: NA; clone size: NA; J gene: TRBJ2-7; CDR3 DNA: TGTGCCATCATAGAGGGCTCCGGCGACGAGCAGTACTTC; CDR3 protein: CAIIEGSGDEQYF
V gene: TRBV11-3; D gene: NA; clone size: NA; J gene: TRBJ1-5; CDR3 DNA: TGTGCCAGCAGCTCGGGACACCATAGCAATCAGCCCCAGCATTTT; CDR3 protein: CASSSGHHSNQPQHF
V gene: TRBV30; D gene: NA; clone size: NA; J gene: TRBJ2-2; CDR3 DNA: TGTGCCTGGAGCTTGTCCGGGGAGCTGTTTTTT; CDR3 protein: CAWSLSGELFF
V gene: TRBV21-1; D gene: NA; clone size: once; J gene: TRBJ2-2; CDR3 DNA: TGTGCCAGCAGCGCCAGCCGTCGAACTAGCGCCTTGAACACCGGGGAGCTGTTTTTT; CDR3 protein: CASSASRRTSALNTGELFF
V gene: TRBV25-1; D gene: TRBD1; clone size: NA; J gene: TRBJ2-5; CDR3 DNA: TGTGCCAGCAAGGATAGGGGGCCGGGGACCCAGTACTTC; CDR3 protein: CASKDRGPGTQYF
V gene: TRBV5-4; D gene: TRBD2; clone size: NA; J gene: TRBJ2-1; CDR3 DNA: TGTGCCAGCAGCGCCGGGACTAGGCGGGATGAGCAGTTCTTC; CDR3 protein: CASSAGTRRDEQFF
V gene: TRBV28; D gene: NA; clone size: few; J gene: TRBJ2-3; CDR3 DNA: TGTGCCAGCAGTCCATCCCTACCTCCAGATACGCAGTATTTT; CDR3 protein: CASSPSLPPDTQYF
V gene: TRBV4-1; D gene: NA; clone size: once; J gene: TRBJ2-3; CDR3 DNA: TGCGCCAGCAGCCAAGATTCGGCTAGCGGCACAGATACGCAGTATTTT; CDR3 protein: CASSQDSASGTDTQYF
V gene: TRBV28; D gene: NA; clone size: NA; J gene: TRBJ1-2; CDR3 DNA: TGTGCCAGCGTAGTAGCGGGGGCATATGGCTACACCTTC; CDR3 protein: CASVVAGAYGYTF
V gene: TRBV6-5; D gene: NA; clone size: many; J gene: TRBJ1-2; CDR3 DNA: TGTGCCAGCAGGAGAGACAGGAAATATGGCTACACCTTC; CDR3 protein: CASRRDRKYGYTF
V gene: TRBV30; D gene: NA; clone size: NA; J gene: TRBJ1-2; CDR3 DNA: TGTGCCTGGAGTAGGTCAATTCTGGTTGGCAGACTTAACTATGGCTACACCTTC; CDR3 protein: CAWSRSILVGRLNYGYTF
V gene: TRBV7-6; D gene: TRBD1; clone size: NA; J gene: TRBJ2-1; CDR3 DNA: TGTGCCAGCAGCGCTAGGACAGGTTACAATGAGCAGTTCTTC; CDR3 protein: CASSARTGYNEQFF
V gene: TRBV11-2; D gene: TRBD2; clone size: NA; J gene: TRBJ2-3; CDR3 DNA: TGTGCCAGCAGCTTTAGCGGGCGCACAGATACGCAGTATTTT; CDR3 protein: CASSFSGRTDTQYF
V gene: TRBV5-1; D gene: NA; clone size: few; J gene: TRBJ1-2; CDR3 DNA: TGCGCCAGCAGCTCAGACTATGGCTACACCTTC; CDR3 protein: CASSSDYGYTF
V gene: TRBV19; D gene: NA; clone size: NA; J gene: TRBJ1-2; CDR3 DNA: TGTGCCAGTAGGGGTTGGGGCGACCCTAACTATGGCTACACCTTC; CDR3 protein: CASRGWGDPNYGYTF
V gene: TRBV28; D gene: TRBD2; clone size: NA; J gene: TRBJ2-5; CDR3 DNA: TGTGCCAGCAGTCCCCCACCCCCTCGGACTAGCGGCCAAGAGACCCAGTACTTC; CDR3 protein: CASSPPPPRTSGQETQYF
V gene: TRBV18; D gene: NA; clone size: NA; J gene: TRBJ2-7; CDR3 DNA: TGTGCCAGCTCACCATCGGTCTACGAGCAGTACTTC; CDR3 protein: CASSPSVYEQYF
V gene: TRBV5-1; D gene: TRBD2; clone size: NA; J gene: TRBJ2-1; CDR3 DNA: TGCGCCAGCAGCATCATGACTAGCGGGACACACAATGAGCAGTTCTTC; CDR3 protein: CASSIMTSGTHNEQFF
V gene: TRBV6-4; D gene: TRBD1; clone size: NA; J gene: TRBJ1-4; CDR3 DNA: TGTGCCAGCAGTGACTCCGGGACAGGGGTAGAAAAACTGTTTTTT; CDR3 protein: CASSDSGTGVEKLFF
V gene: TRBV19; D gene: TRBD1; clone size: NA; J gene: TRBJ1-4; CDR3 DNA: TGTGCCAGTAGCCCGGGACAGGTTGGTGAAAAACTGTTTTTT; CDR3 protein: CASSPGQVGEKLFF
V gene: TRBV29-1; D gene: TRBD1; clone size: NA; J gene: TRBJ2-1; CDR3 DNA: TGCAGCGTACCGAGGGGACAGGGGGTCCTCAATGAGCAGTTCTTC; CDR3 protein: CSVPRGQGVLNEQFF
V gene: TRBV19; D gene: TRBD1; clone size: NA; J gene: TRBJ2-2; CDR3 DNA: TGTGCCACCGAAATGGACAGGGCTGGCACCGGGGAGCTGTTTTTT; CDR3 protein: CATEMDRAGTGELFF
V gene: TRBV5-1; D gene: TRBD1; clone size: NA; J gene: TRBJ1-2; CDR3 DNA: TGCGCCAGCAGCCCAACAGGGGAGGTAGGCGGCTACACCTTC; CDR3 protein: CASSPTGEVGGYTF
V gene: TRBV27; D gene: TRBD1; clone size: few; J gene: TRBJ1-2; CDR3 DNA: TGTGCCAGCAGTTTAGTCCAGGGGGCTCACTATGGCTACACCTTC; CDR3 protein: CASSLVQGAHYGYTF
V gene: TRBV27; D gene: NA; clone size: NA; J gene: TRBJ2-3; CDR3 DNA: TGTGCCAGCAGTTCCCTCAGGAATTCAGATACGCAGTATTTT; CDR3 protein: CASSSLRNSDTQYF
V gene: TRBV5-6; D gene: NA; clone size: once; J gene: TRBJ1-5; CDR3 DNA: TGTGCCAGCAGCTTGCGGGGGACTCAGCCCCAGCATTTT; CDR3 protein: CASSLRGTQPQHF
V gene: TRBV7-9; D gene: TRBD2; clone size: NA; J gene: TRBJ2-5; CDR3 DNA: TGTGCCAGCAGTCCCTCCTCAATTAGCGGGGAGACCCAGTACTTC; CDR3 protein: CASSPSSISGETQYF
V gene: TRBV7-9; D gene: NA; clone size: few; J gene: TRBJ1-1; CDR3 DNA: TGTGCCAGCAGCGACCGGACTGTCACTGAAGCTTTCTTT; CDR3 protein: CASSDRTVTEAFF
V gene: TRBV5-1; D gene: NA; clone size: NA; J gene: TRBJ2-5; CDR3 DNA: TGCGCCAGCAGCTTGGGAGGCAGGGGGGACTCAGAGACCCAGTACTTC; CDR3 protein: CASSLGGRGDSETQYF